This T cell receptor (beta chain) was sequenced for a study of T cell repertoires in cytomegalovirus infection. This clonotype was observed at least ten times. V shed 5 bases and J shed 4 bases, with 11 bases lying between them. The germline V gene encodes CDR1 MNHEY and CDR2 SVGAGI. CDR3 length: 13 amino acids. TCRdb re-called the reads through MiXCR, storing one row per CDR3 protein. The sample has some 300,000 distinct CDR3 sequences, roughly 16% seen once; the top ten hold about 12%. The rearrangement uses TRBV6-5 and TRBJ1-1; maybe TRBD1 (5 bases). Sequencing was done on a sample of PBMCs. This sequence was found in a human donor in good health (CMV status not recorded). Some clones in this sample may be carry-over from other donors' samples. The CDR3 spells CASSPGLGTEAFF. The DNA of the CDR3 is TGTGCCAGCAGTCCAGGGCTGGGCACTGAAGCTTTCTTT.